The clone carrying this T cell receptor beta chain was found a few times. One entry per CDR3 protein results from TCRdb running MiXCR on the RT-PCR reads. There are roughly 190,000 distinct CDR3 sequences in the sample; 13% to 15% occur only once, and about 25% lies in the top ten. The data were obtained in a study of response to subunit inactivated influenza vaccine. V was clipped by 0 bases and J by 6 bases; unmatched bases: 4. This CDR3 is built from 14 residues. Germline CDR1 and CDR2: SGHRS and YFSETQ. The TCR originated in a man aged 50 to 59 who received an inactivated influenza vaccine. V gene TRBV5-1 combines with J gene TRBJ2-7; the match to TRBD1 covers 9 bases. The sample here was CD8+ T cells sorted from PBMCs, taken about 5 days after vaccination. CDR3 DNA: TGCGCCAGCAGCTTGGAAGGGACAGGGTCCGAGCAGTACTTC. This translates into CASSLEGTGSEQYF.